A single sample is the source of the 13 T cell receptor beta chains below, sequenced in a study of shared clonotypes between healthy human individuals. The assay was immunoSEQ multiplex PCR, and TCRdb's table has in-frame clones only and misses some. Altogether hundreds of thousands of clones are present, about 74% being singletons, with the ten largest covering 1.7%. The sample taken for sequencing was memory CD4+ T cells sorted from blood. Described subset: CD45RA-negative fraction. All receptors derive from a woman aged 25 to 39 in good health.

The genes are TRBV28 and TRBJ2-1; TRBD2 matches 10 bases. This CDR3 contains 15 residues. V gave up 5 bases and J gave up 6 bases; unmatched junction bases: 7. Germline assignment: CDR1 MDHEN and CDR2 SYDVKM. CDR3 bases: TGTGCCAGCAGTCCTAGCGGGAGTTTCGCCAATGAGCAGTTCTTC. Its protein is CASSPSGSFANEQFF.

The rearrangement links TRBV18 to TRBJ1-2, with 9 bases that match TRBD1. V lost 2 bases and J lost 6; bases outside the gene matches: 4. The germline V gene has CDR1 KGHSH and CDR2 LQKENI. The CDR3 covers 14 residues. CDR3 sequence reads: CASSPTGQGNGYTF. The CDR3 nucleotides are TGTGCCAGCTCACCAACCGGACAGGGGAATGGCTACACCTTC.

This clone was detected only a few times. The chain joins TRBV6-4 to TRBJ2-7; perhaps D is TRBD1 or TRBD2 (5 bases each). The CDR3 contains 15 residues. V lost 7 bases, J lost 0 bases, and 16 bases lay in between. Germline-derived CDR1 and CDR2 are MRHNA and SNTAGT. The CDR3 is CASKMPGRPSYEQYF. The CDR3 coding sequence is TGTGCCAGCAAAATGCCGGGACGGCCCTCCTACGAGCAGTACTTC.

This clone was detected only a few times. The J gene is TRBJ1-3, the V gene TRBV30, with TRBD1 identical over 10 bases. Germline-derived CDR1 and CDR2 are GTSNPN and SVGIG (reference sequence). Trimming removed 1 base from V and 7 bases from J; junction bases left unmatched: 4. The CDR3 contains 14 residues. CDR3 DNA: TGTGCCTGGAGTGGAAAGGACAGGGGGAACACCATATATTTT. This translates into CAWSGKDRGNTIYF.

The V and J genes are TRBV7-8 and TRBJ2-2; 16 bases agree with TRBD2. V was clipped by 6 bases and J by 7 bases; unmatched bases: 14. Germline CDR1 SGHVS, CDR2 FQNEAQ. The CDR3 sequence is 19 residues long. This chain's CDR3 is CASSRGPGLAGGNGGELFF. CDR3 DNA sequence: TGTGCCAGCAGTCGTGGTCCGGGACTAGCGGGAGGGAATGGCGGGGAGCTGTTTTTT.

The gene calls are TRBV28 and TRBJ1-1; no definite D call. The CDR3 covers 11 residues. Trimming cost V 6 bases and J 8 bases, with 10 bases left between them. In germline, CDR1 is MDHEN, CDR2 SYDVKM. This CDR3 is CASSFYAEAFF. CDR3 DNA sequence: TGTGCCAGCAGCTTTTATGCAGAAGCTTTCTTT. Looking up the rest from reference TRBV28 and TRBJ1-1 gives the full variable domain: DVKVTQSSRYLVKRTGEKVFLECVQDMDHENMFWYRQDPGLGLRLIYFSYDVKMKEKGDIPEGYSVSREKKERFSLILESASTNQTSMYLCASSFYAEAFFGQGTRLTVV.

Turning to this clone: This sample also contains other DNA sequences that code for the same CDR3. The chain uses TRBV4-2 and TRBJ1-5, with unresolved D. The germline V gene encodes CDR1 LGHNA and CDR2 YNFKEQ. V was pared by 1 base and J by 2 bases, with 6 bases between. CDR3 size: 14 residues. The DNA of the CDR3 is TGTGCCAGCAGCCAAGTTGGGGGCAATCAGCCCCAGCATTTT. It codes for CASSQVGGNQPQHF.

This chain links TRBV19 with TRBJ2-7; 13 bases align to TRBD2. This CDR3 has 17 amino acids. Germline assignment: CDR1 LNHDA and CDR2 SQIVND (reference sequence). V shed 5 bases and J 4 bases; nucleotides not matched to a gene: 11. The DNA for the CDR3 is TGTGCCAGTAGTTGGGGACAGTGGACTAGCGGGAGTTACGAGCAGTACTTC. It translates to CASSWGQWTSGSYEQYF.

This sequence joins TRBV19 and TRBJ2-1; no firm D call. V was clipped by 3 bases and J by 8 bases, with 11 bases between them. From germline, CDR1 is LNHDA and CDR2 SQIVND (reference sequence). CDR3 length: 13 residues. The CDR3 region is CASSISAIYEQFF. DNA for the CDR3: TGTGCCAGTAGTATTTCGGCTATCTATGAGCAGTTCTTC.

This clone has a handful of counts. CDR3 in DNA: TGTGCCAGCAGCGGTACCGGGACTAGCGATGGCACAGATACGCAGTATTTT. Translated: CASSGTGTSDGTDTQYF. The gene calls are TRBV9 and TRBJ2-3; TRBD2 agrees at 10 bases. The CDR3 is 17 amino acids. CDR1 and CDR2 from the germline V gene are SGDLS and YYNGEE. The junction had 8 bases not matched to a gene; V was cut back by 3 bases and J by 1 base.

This chain joins TRBV4-1 and TRBJ2-5; D is uncertain. The CDR3 extends over 13 amino acids. Germline loops: CDR1 MGHRA, CDR2 YSYEKL. V was shortened by 6 bases and J by 5 bases, with 13 bases between the two germline ends. CDR3: CASSPVGAETQYF. The CDR3 DNA is TGCGCCAGCAGTCCGGTAGGAGCGGAGACCCAGTACTTC.

This clone has only a few counts. This rearrangement joins TRBV27 to TRBJ2-3, with unresolved D. Germline V lookup: CDR1 MNHEY, CDR2 SMNVEV (reference sequence). This CDR3 contains 13 residues. Trimming removed 5 bases at V and 2 bases at J, with 8 bases between. The chain's CDR3 is CASSLKPTDTQYF. CDR3 sequence (DNA): TGTGCCAGCAGTCTGAAGCCCACAGATACGCAGTATTTT.

The V and J genes are TRBV6-1 and TRBJ2-7, with D tentatively TRBD1 (6 bases). The CDR3 totals 13 residues. The germline CDR1 and CDR2 sequences are MNHNS and SASEGT. V lost 5 bases and J 6 bases, leaving 14 bases between the germline ends. CDR3 sequence: CASSTGTWGEQYF. The DNA of the CDR3 is TGTGCCAGCAGTACCGGGACATGGGGCGAGCAGTACTTC.